The 29 T cell receptor beta chains reported below all come from one sample, sequenced in a study of T-cell reconstitution after alpha-beta-depleted transplantation in children. Preparation of the TCRbeta library used unique molecular identifiers. One entry per CDR3 protein, called by TCRdb with MiXCR from the PCR reads. The data hold about a million distinct CDR3 sequences, with about 31% observed a single time. The sample was PBMCs, mostly from graft donor cells, taken 360 days after TCRalphabeta/CD19-depleted stem cell transplant. Receptors originate from a boy under two years old who had a stem cell transplant for SCID, so the T cells may come from the graft donor.

The gene calls are TRBV3-1 and TRBJ1-6; D possibly corresponds to TRBD1 (6 bases). V gave up 1 base and J gave up 6 bases, with 10 bases separating them. Germline V CDR1 and CDR2: LGHDT, YNNKEL (reference sequence). The CDR3 length is 15 residues. DNA for the CDR3: TGTGCCAGCAGCCAAGGACAGGTGACTAATTCACCCCTCCACTTT. It translates to CASSQGQVTNSPLHF.

The V call is TRBV9, the J call TRBJ2-1; 7 bases are shared with TRBD1. The germline V gene encodes CDR1 SGDLS and CDR2 YYNGEE. Losses at the gene ends were 0 bases for V and 8 bases for J; bases not matched to a gene: 8. The CDR3 contains 15 residues. The DNA of the CDR3 is TGTGCCAGCAGCGTAGGACAGGGAATTGAGGATGAGCAGTTCTTC. It codes for CASSVGQGIEDEQFF.

The chain is built from TRBV10-3 and TRBJ2-1; 12 nucleotides align to TRBD2. The CDR3 sequence is 17 residues long. V shed 2 bases and J 2 bases; nucleotides not matched to a gene: 4. CDR1 is ENHRY and CDR2 is SYGVKD in the germline V gene. The CDR3 DNA follows: TGTGCCATCAGTGAGAGGGCTAGCGGGGGGGCCTACAATGAGCAGTTCTTC. It translates to CAISERASGGAYNEQFF.

The chain carries TRBV5-1 and TRBJ1-1; 10 nucleotides match TRBD1. The trim removed 5 bases at V and 0 bases at J, leaving 7 bases unmatched. CDR3 length: 16 residues. Per the germline V gene, CDR1 is SGHRS and CDR2 is YFSETQ. The CDR3 nucleotides read TGCGCCAGCAGTCTGAGGGGACAGGGGATGAACACTGAAGCTTTCTTT. As protein: CASSLRGQGMNTEAFF.

This sequence joins TRBV5-1 and TRBJ1-2; 9 bases line up with TRBD1. Trimming removed 4 bases from V and 8 bases from J; junction bases left unmatched: 9. This CDR3 is built from 14 residues. CDR1 and CDR2 (germline): SGHRS, YFSETQ. DNA of the CDR3: TGCGCCAGCAGCGCGGGACAGGGTGAGAGAGGCTACACCTTC. The encoded protein is CASSAGQGERGYTF.

The chain combines TRBV5-1 with TRBJ2-5, with TRBD2 matching 14 bases. CDR1 SGHRS and CDR2 YFSETQ come from the germline V gene. The CDR3 contains 17 residues. The V gene end was trimmed by 4 bases and the J gene end by 4 bases; junction bases not matched to a gene: 9. The CDR3 DNA reads TGCGCCAGCAGCAACCAACCGGGACTAGCGGGGGTAGAGACCCAGTACTTC. Its protein product is CASSNQPGLAGVETQYF. The whole variable domain, remainder taken from reference TRBV5-1 and TRBJ2-5, is KAGVTQTPRYLIKTRGQQVTLSCSPISGHRSVSWYQQTPGQGLQFLFEYFSETQRNKGNFPGRFSGRQFSNSRSEMNVSTLELGDSALYLCASSNQPGLAGVETQYFGPGTRLLVL.

The sample holds a few counts of this clonotype. The chain is built from TRBV7-2 and TRBJ2-3; TRBD2 might be the D (5 bases). V was shortened by 3 bases and J by 4 bases, with 8 bases between the two germline ends. CDR3 length equals 13 residues. Germline values: CDR1 SGHTA, CDR2 FQGNSA. In DNA, the CDR3 is TGTGCCAGCAGCTTTACGAGGGCAGATACGCAGTATTTT. It is translated as CASSFTRADTQYF.

V and J are TRBV24-1 and TRBJ2-7; a possible D gene is TRBD2 (6 bases). CDR1 is KGHDR, CDR2 SFDVKD, per germline. CDR3 size: 14 residues. V shed 4 bases and J shed 2 bases, with 11 bases lying between them. The CDR3 DNA sequence: TGTGCCACCAGTGACCCCGGACTACCCTACGAGCAGTACTTC. It translates to CATSDPGLPYEQYF.

The gene calls are TRBV5-1 and TRBJ2-5; 8 bases are a match to TRBD2. V shed 3 bases, J shed 3 bases, and the junction held 10 bases outside the gene matches. This CDR3 comprises 16 residues. Looked up from germline, CDR1 is SGHRS and CDR2 is YFSETQ. The CDR3: CASSSYGGGPEETQYF. Here the CDR3 DNA reads TGCGCCAGCAGCTCCTATGGCGGGGGGCCGGAAGAGACCCAGTACTTC.

This clonotype was observed once. The J gene is TRBJ2-1, the V gene TRBV18; D gene uncertain. The V end lost 5 bases, the J end lost 2 bases, and 19 bases lay between the germline ends. Per germline, CDR1 KGHSH and CDR2 LQKENI. The length of the CDR3 is 17 residues. The chain's CDR3 is CASSSGLLTLTYNEQFF. The CDR3 nucleotides are TGTGCCAGCTCATCGGGCCTCTTGACCCTTACCTACAATGAGCAGTTCTTC.

The V gene is TRBV5-1, the J gene TRBJ2-7, with TRBD1 matching 8 bases. V shed 9 bases, J shed 2 bases, and the junction held 13 bases outside the gene matches. This CDR3 region has 15 residues. Germline V gene data show CDR1 as SGHRS and CDR2 as YFSETQ. The CDR3 spells CATNAGTGYPYEQYF. CDR3 coding DNA: TGCGCCACCAACGCCGGGACAGGATACCCCTACGAGCAGTACTTC.

This clonotype was detected only a few times. The chain has TRBV7-2 and TRBJ1-2; D is ambiguous. CDR3 length: 13 residues. Trimming shortened V by 5 bases and J by 3 bases, and 10 bases separated the two germline ends. Looked up from germline, CDR1 is SGHTA and CDR2 is FQGNSA. CDR3 nucleotides: TGTGCCAGCAGCCTCGGACTGTACTATGGCTACACCTTC. Amino acid sequence: CASSLGLYYGYTF.

The rearrangement joins TRBV2 to TRBJ2-1; no clear D gene. Germline assignment: CDR1 SNHLY and CDR2 FYNNEI. This CDR3 is built from 9 residues. The V end lost 11 bases, the J end lost 8 bases, and 7 bases lay between the germline ends. The CDR3: CAGNDEQFF. DNA for the CDR3: TGTGCCGGTAACGATGAGCAGTTCTTC.

This chain links TRBV4-3 with TRBJ2-3, with D uncertain. This CDR3 region has 17 residues. Per the germline V gene, CDR1 is LGHNA and CDR2 is YSLEER. Trimming pared 0 bases from V and 2 bases from J, leaving 15 bases between. The CDR3 region is CASSQDSRGLTTDTQYF. CDR3 DNA sequence: TGCGCCAGCAGCCAAGATAGCCGCGGCCTAACCACAGATACGCAGTATTTT.

Points on this clonotype: Likely a read error: the CDR3 ends without its conserved phenylalanine or tryptophan. The V and J genes are TRBV12-3 or TRBV12-4 and TRBJ2-7, with D maybe TRBD1 (5 bases). The V end was cut by 2 bases, the J end by 6 bases, with 20 bases between. The CDR3 extends over 16 amino acids. The CDR3, as DNA: TGTGCCAGCAGTTTAAGCAGGGTTGGAAGCTCGGGCGAGCAGTACTTG. This codes for CASSLSRVGSSGEQYL.

This clonotype was detected a few times. J is TRBJ1-6 and V is TRBV6-5, with D unresolved. Trimming cost V 3 bases and J 9 bases, with 12 bases left between them. From germline, CDR1 is MNHEY and CDR2 SVGAGI. This CDR3 is 14 amino acids long. The chain's CDR3 is CASSYRAGGSPLHF. CDR3 bases: TGTGCCAGCAGTTATCGGGCCGGCGGTTCACCCCTCCACTTT.

V is TRBV29-1 and J is TRBJ2-1; no firm D call. Germline CDR1 reads SQVTM; CDR2 reads ANQGSEA. The CDR3 covers 14 residues. V was shortened by 6 bases and J by 1 base, with 13 bases between the two germline ends. CDR3 loop: CSVAGIASYNEQFF. The CDR3 nucleotides read TGCAGCGTGGCTGGGATTGCTTCCTACAATGAGCAGTTCTTC.

The chain carries TRBV20-1 and TRBJ1-2, with TRBD1 matching 7 bases. Germline V gene lookup returns CDR1 DFQATT and CDR2 SNEGSKA (reference sequence). V lost 0 bases to trimming and J lost 8 bases; unmatched junction nucleotides: 12. CDR3 length: 15 residues. The DNA of the CDR3 is TGCAGTGCTAGAGATCCCTCGAGGGACAGTTACGGCTACACCTTC. This gives the protein CSARDPSRDSYGYTF.

The rearrangement links TRBV6-1 to TRBJ2-2; D perhaps matches TRBD1 (6 bases). Germline V lookup: CDR1 MNHNS, CDR2 SASEGT. Trimming removed 6 bases at V and 0 bases at J, with 11 bases between. There are 15 residues in the CDR3. CDR3 protein: CASSRQGSNTGELFF. For the CDR3, the DNA is TGTGCCAGCAGCCGGCAGGGGTCGAACACCGGGGAGCTGTTTTTT.

This clonotype occurred a few times. The J gene is TRBJ2-1, the V gene TRBV3-1; weak D call: TRBD2 (6 bases). CDR1 LGHDT and CDR2 YNNKEL come from the germline V gene (reference sequence). The CDR3 runs 14 residues. The ends were cut back, 1 base at V and 6 bases at J, with 10 bases in the middle. This chain's CDR3 is CASSQGTTLNEQFF. CDR3 nucleotide sequence: TGTGCCAGCAGCCAAGGGACTACCCTCAATGAGCAGTTCTTC.

The chain links TRBV20-1 to TRBJ2-7; D is possibly TRBD1 or TRBD2 (7 bases each). CDR1 DFQATT and CDR2 SNEGSKA come from the germline V gene (reference sequence). The CDR3 is made up of 15 amino acids. Trimming left V 6 bases short and J 3 bases short, with 21 bases between. The CDR3 DNA follows: TGCAGTGCCGCCCCGTCCCCAGGGGGGGTCTACGAGCAGTACTTC. Its translation is CSAAPSPGGVYEQYF.

This clonotype has a handful of counts. The chain recombines TRBV12-3 or TRBV12-4 with TRBJ2-5; D is undetermined. The CDR3 sequence is 13 residues long. Trimming shortened V by 1 base and J by 8 bases, and 11 bases separated the two germline ends. CDR3 coding DNA: TGTGCCAGCAGTTTAGTTGGTCCCACCACCCAGTACTTC. Amino acids: CASSLVGPTTQYF.

Only a few counts were recorded for this clonotype. This rearrangement joins TRBV6-5 to TRBJ1-3; D gene unclear. CDR1 and CDR2 (germline): MNHEY, SVGAGI. There are 17 residues in the CDR3. V was clipped by 0 bases and J by 4 bases, with 16 bases between them. CDR3 coding DNA: TGTGCCAGCAGTTACTCGCGCGTTAGGGAGTCCGGAAACACCATATATTTT. Encoded protein: CASSYSRVRESGNTIYF.

This clonotype was seen more than once but under ten times. The genes are TRBV20-1 and TRBJ2-2, with D unclear. There are 16 residues in the CDR3. The V end was cut by 0 bases, the J end by 0 bases, with 11 bases between. Per germline, CDR1 DFQATT and CDR2 SNEGSKA (reference sequence). CDR3 in amino acids: CSAREGWTANTGELFF. CDR3 bases: TGCAGTGCTAGAGAGGGGTGGACCGCGAACACCGGGGAGCTGTTTTTT.

This clonotype appeared a few times. The chain recombines TRBV27 with TRBJ2-7; D is perhaps TRBD2 (7 bases). The CDR3 is 15 residues long. V shed 3 bases and J shed 4 bases, with 16 bases lying between them. CDR1 is MNHEY, CDR2 SMNVEV, per germline (reference sequence). In DNA, the CDR3 is TGTGCCAGCAGTTTGATTAGGGGGGGTCTATACGAGCAGTACTTC. Amino acids: CASSLIRGGLYEQYF.

The CDR3 nucleotides are TGTGCCAGCAGCCCCGGGACAGGGAACTTCCCCGGGGAGCTGTTTTTT. Translation gives CASSPGTGNFPGELFF. The J gene is TRBJ2-2, the V gene TRBV3-1; 9 bases map to TRBD1. Trimming cost V 4 bases and J 6 bases; bases outside gene matches: 9. CDR3 length: 16 amino acids. CDR1 LGHDT and CDR2 YNNKEL come from the germline V gene (reference sequence). The full variable domain, its missing parts supplied by reference TRBV3-1 and TRBJ2-2, is DTAVSQTPKYLVTQMGNDKSIKCEQNLGHDTMYWYKQDSKKFLKIMFSYNNKELIINETVPNRFSPKSPDKAHLNLHINSLELGDSAVYFCASSPGTGNFPGELFFGEGSRLTVL.

The table lists this clonotype with many counts. The genes are TRBV20-1 and TRBJ2-1; possible D gene TRBD1, 6 bases. Trimming removed 1 base from V and 8 bases from J, with 12 bases in between. Germline CDR1 DFQATT, CDR2 SNEGSKA (reference sequence). This CDR3 is 13 amino acids long. CDR3 coding DNA: TGCAGTGCTAGAGGGACAGTTTACCATGAGCAGTTCTTC. Amino acid sequence: CSARGTVYHEQFF.

The rearrangement links TRBV27 to TRBJ2-5; the match to TRBD1 covers 9 bases. V lost 1 base to trimming and J lost 7 bases; unmatched junction nucleotides: 7. CDR1 is MNHEY and CDR2 is SMNVEV in the germline V gene (reference sequence). This CDR3 has 15 residues. CDR3 coding DNA: TGTGCCAGCAGTTTATTTGGGACAGGGCATGCGACCCAGTACTTC. It yields the protein CASSLFGTGHATQYF.

The chain is built from TRBV12-3 or TRBV12-4 and TRBJ2-5; D possibly matches TRBD1 or TRBD2 (5 bases each). V dropped 3 bases and J dropped 5 bases, with 7 bases sitting between them. The CDR3 covers 12 residues. Here the CDR3 reads CASSFGDETQYF. In nucleotides, the CDR3 is TGTGCCAGCAGTTTTGGGGACGAGACCCAGTACTTC.